This TCR beta chain was recorded in a study of CD8+ T cells in alopecia areata. On the study more broadly: Administration of oral tofacitinib to treated patients was at 5 to 10 mg twice daily.

This clone was counted only a few times. cDNA reverse transcribed from extracted RNA served as the sequencing template. TCRdb keeps only in-frame clones here, not all; method: immunoSEQ multiplex PCR. The table lists approximately 65,000 clones, 45% to 55% of them singletons. There are 12 residues in the CDR3. Trimming pared 4 bases from V and 2 bases from J, leaving 6 bases between. Germline V gene sequence: CDR1 MDHEN, CDR2 SYDVKM. The chain links TRBV28 to TRBJ2-7, with D unclear. This sample comprised CD8+ T cells sorted from blood, obtained at week 0. This TCR was sampled from a human donor with alopecia areata. The CDR3 sequence is CASSWTTYEQYF. CDR3 DNA sequence: TGTGCCAGCAGTTGGACGACCTACGAGCAGTACTTC.